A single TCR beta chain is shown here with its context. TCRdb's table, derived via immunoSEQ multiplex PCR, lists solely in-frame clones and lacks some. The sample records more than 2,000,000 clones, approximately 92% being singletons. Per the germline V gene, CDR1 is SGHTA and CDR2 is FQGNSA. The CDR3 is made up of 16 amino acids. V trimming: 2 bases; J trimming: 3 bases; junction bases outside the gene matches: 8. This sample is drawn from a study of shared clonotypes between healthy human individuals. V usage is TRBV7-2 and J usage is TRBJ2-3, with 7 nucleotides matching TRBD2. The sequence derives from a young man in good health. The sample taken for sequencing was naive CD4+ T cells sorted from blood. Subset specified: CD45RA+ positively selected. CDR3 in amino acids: CASSLSRPSGTDTQYF. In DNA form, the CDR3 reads TGTGCCAGCAGCTTAAGCAGGCCTAGCGGTACAGATACGCAGTATTTT.